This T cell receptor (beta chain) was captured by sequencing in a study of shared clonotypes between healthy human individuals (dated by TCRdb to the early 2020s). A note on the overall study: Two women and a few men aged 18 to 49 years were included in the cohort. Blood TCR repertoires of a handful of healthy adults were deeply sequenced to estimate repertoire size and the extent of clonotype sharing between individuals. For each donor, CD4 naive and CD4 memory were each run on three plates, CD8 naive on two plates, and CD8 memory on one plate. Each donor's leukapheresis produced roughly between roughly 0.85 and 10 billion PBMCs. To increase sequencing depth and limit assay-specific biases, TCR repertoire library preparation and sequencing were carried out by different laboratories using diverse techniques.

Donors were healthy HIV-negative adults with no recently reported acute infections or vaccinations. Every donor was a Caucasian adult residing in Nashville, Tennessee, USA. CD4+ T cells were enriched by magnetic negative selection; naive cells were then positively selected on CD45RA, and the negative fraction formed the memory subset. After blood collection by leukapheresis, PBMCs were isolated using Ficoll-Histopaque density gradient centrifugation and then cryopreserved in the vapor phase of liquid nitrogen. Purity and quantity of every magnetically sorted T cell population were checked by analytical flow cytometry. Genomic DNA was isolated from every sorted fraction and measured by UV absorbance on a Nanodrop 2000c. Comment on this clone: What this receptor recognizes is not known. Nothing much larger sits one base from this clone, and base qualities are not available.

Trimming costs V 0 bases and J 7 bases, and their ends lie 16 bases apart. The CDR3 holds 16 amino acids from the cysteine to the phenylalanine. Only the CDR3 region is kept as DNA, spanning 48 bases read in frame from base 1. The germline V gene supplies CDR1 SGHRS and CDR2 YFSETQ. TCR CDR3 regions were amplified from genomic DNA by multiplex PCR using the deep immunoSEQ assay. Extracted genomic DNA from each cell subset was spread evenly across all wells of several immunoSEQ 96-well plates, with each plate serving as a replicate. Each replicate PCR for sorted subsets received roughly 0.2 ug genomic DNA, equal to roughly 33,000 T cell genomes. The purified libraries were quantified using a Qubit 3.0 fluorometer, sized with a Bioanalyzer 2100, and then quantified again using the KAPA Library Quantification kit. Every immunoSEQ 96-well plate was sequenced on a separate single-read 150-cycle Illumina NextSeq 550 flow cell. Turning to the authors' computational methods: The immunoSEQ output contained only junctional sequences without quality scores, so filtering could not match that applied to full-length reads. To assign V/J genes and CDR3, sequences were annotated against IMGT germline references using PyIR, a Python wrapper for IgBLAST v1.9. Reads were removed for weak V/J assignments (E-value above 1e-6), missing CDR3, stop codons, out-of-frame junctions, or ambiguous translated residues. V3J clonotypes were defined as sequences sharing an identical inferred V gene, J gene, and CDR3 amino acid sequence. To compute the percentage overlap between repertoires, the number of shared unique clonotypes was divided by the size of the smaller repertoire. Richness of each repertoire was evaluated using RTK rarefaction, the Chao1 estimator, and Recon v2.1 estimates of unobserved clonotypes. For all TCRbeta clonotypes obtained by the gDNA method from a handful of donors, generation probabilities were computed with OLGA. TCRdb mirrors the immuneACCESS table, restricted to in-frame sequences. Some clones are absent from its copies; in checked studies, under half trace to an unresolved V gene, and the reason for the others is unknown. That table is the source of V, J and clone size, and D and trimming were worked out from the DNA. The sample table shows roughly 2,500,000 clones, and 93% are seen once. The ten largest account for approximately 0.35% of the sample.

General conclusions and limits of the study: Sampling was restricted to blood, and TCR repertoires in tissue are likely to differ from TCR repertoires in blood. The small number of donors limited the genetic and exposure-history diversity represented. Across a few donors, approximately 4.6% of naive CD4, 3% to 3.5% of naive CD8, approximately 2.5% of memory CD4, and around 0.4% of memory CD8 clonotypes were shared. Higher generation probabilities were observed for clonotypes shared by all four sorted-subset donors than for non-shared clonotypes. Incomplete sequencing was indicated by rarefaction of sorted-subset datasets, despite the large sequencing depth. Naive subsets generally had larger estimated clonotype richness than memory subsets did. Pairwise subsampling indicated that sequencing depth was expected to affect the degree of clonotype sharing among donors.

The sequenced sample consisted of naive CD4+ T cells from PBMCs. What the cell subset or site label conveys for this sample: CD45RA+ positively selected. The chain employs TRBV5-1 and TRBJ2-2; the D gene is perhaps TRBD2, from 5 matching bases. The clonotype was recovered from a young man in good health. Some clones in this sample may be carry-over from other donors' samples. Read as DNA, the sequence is TGCGCCAGCAGCTTGGGTCAGCCCGGAGGTGGCGGGGAGCTGTTTTTT. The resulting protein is CASSLGQPGGGGELFF.